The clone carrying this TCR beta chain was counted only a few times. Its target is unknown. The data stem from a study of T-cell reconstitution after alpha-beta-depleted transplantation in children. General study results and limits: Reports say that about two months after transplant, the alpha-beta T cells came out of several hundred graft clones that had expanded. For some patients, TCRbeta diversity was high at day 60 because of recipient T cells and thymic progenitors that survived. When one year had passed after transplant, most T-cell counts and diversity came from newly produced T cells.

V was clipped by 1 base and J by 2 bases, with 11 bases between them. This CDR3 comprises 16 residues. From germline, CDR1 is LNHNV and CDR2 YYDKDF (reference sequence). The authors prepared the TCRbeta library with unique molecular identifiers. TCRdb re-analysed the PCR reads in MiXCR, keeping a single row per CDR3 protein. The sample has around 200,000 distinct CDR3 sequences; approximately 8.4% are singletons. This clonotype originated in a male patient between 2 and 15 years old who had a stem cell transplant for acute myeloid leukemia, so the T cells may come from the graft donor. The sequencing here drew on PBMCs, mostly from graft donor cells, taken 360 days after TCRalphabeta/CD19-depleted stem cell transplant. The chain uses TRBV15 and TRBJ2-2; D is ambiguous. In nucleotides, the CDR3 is TGTGCCACCAGCAGAGGTGGGCCAGGAAACACCGGGGAGCTGTTTTTT. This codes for CATSRGGPGNTGELFF.